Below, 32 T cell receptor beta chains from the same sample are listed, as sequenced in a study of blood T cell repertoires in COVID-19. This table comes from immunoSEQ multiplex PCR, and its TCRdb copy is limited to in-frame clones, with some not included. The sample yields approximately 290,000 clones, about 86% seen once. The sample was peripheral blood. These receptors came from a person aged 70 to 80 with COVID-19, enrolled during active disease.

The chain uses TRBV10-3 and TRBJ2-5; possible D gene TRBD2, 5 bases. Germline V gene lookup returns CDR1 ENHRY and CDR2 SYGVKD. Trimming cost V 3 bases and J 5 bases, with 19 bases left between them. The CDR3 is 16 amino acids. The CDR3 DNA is TGTGCCATCAGTGACCCCGGCGCAGGTTCGGGGGAGACCCAGTACTTC. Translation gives CAISDPGAGSGETQYF.

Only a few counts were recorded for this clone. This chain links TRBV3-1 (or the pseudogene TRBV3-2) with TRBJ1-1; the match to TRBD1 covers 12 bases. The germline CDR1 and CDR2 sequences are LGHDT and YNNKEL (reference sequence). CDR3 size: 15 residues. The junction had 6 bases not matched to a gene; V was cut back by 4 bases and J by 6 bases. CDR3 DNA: TGTGCCAGCAGCCCGGGGACAGGGGGCAACGCTGAAGCTTTCTTT. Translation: CASSPGTGGNAEAFF.

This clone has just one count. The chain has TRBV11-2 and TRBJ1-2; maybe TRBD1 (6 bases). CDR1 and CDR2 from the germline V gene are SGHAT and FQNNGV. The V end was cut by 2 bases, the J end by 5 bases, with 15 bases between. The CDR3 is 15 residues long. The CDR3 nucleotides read TGTGCCAGCAGCTTAAGAGGGTCAGGGGCATATGGCTACACCTTC. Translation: CASSLRGSGAYGYTF.

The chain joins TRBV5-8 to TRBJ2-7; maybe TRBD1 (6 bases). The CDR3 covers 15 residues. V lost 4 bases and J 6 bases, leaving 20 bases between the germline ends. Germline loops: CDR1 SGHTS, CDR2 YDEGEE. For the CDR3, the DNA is TGTGCCAGCAGCCCCCAATTTACAGGGTGGGCCGAGCAGTACTTC. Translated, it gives CASSPQFTGWAEQYF.

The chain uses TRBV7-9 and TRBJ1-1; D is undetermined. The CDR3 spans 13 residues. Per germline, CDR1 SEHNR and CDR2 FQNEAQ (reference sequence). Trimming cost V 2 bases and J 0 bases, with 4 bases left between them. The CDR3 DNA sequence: TGTGCCAGCAGCTTAACAATGAACACTGAAGCTTTCTTT. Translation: CASSLTMNTEAFF.

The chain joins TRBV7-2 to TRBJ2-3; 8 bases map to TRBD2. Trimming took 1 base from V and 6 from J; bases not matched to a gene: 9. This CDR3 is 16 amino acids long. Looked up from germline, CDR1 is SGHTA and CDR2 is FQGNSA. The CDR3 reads CASSLVLRGGQDTQYF. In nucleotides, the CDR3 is TGTGCCAGCAGCTTAGTTCTACGGGGGGGTCAGGATACGCAGTATTTT.

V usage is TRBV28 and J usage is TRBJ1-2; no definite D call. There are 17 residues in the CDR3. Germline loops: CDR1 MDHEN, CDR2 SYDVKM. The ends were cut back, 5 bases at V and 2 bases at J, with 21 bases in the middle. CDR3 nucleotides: TGTGCCAGCAGTCCGAGGACCTATAAGGGAGACAACTATGGCTACACCTTC. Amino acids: CASSPRTYKGDNYGYTF.

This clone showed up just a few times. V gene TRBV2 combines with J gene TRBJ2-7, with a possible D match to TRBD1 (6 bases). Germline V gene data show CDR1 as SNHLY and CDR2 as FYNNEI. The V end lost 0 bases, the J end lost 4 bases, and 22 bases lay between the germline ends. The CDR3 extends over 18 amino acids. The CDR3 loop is CASSEAWGLGAGLYEQYF. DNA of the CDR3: TGTGCCAGCAGTGAAGCTTGGGGCTTGGGGGCCGGGTTATACGAGCAGTACTTC.

The chain's CDR3 is CASSDGGAGRYNSPLHF. The CDR3 coding sequence is TGTGCCAGCAGTGATGGGGGGGCAGGCCGGTATAATTCACCCCTCCACTTT. The chain carries TRBV6-1 and TRBJ1-6, with D tentatively TRBD1 (6 bases). The V gene lost 3 bases and the J gene lost 4 bases, with 16 bases spanning the gap. Per germline, CDR1 MNHNS and CDR2 SASEGT. The CDR3 runs to 17 residues.

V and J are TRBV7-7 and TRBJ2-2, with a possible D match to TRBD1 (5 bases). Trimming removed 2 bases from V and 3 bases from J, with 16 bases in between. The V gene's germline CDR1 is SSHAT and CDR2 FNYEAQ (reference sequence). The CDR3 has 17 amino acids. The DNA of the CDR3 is TGTGCCAGCAGCTTAATGGGGCCCCCGGTCGACACCGGGGAGCTGTTTTTT. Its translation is CASSLMGPPVDTGELFF.

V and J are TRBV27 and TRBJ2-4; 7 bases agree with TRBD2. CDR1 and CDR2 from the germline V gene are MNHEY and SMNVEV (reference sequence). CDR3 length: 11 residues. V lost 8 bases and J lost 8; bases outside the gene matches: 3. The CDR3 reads CASGGGYIQYF. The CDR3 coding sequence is TGTGCCAGCGGGGGGGGTTACATTCAGTACTTC.

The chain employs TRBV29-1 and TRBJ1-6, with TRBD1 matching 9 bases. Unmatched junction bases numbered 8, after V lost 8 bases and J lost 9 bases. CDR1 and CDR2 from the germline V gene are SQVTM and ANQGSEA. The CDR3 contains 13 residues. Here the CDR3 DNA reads TGCAGCTACCGGGACAGGGAGGGTTCACCCCTCCACTTT. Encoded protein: CSYRDREGSPLHF.

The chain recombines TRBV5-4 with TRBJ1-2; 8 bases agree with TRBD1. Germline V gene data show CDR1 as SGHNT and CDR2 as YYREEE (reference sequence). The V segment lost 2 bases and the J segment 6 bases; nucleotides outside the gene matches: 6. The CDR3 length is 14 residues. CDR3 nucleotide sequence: TGTGCCAGCAGCTTAAGACAGGGGTTTCATGGCTACACCTTC. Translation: CASSLRQGFHGYTF. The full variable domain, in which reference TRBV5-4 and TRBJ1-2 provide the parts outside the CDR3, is ETGVTQSPTHLIKTRGQQVTLRCSSQSGHNTVSWYQQALGQGPQFIFQYYREEENGRGNFPPRFSGLQFPNYSSELNVNALELDDSALYLCASSLRQGFHGYTFGSGTRLTVV.

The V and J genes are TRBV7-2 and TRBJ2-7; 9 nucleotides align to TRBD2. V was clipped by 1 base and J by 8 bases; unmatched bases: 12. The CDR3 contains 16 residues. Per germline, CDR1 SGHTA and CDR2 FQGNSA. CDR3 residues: CASSLVQRGRAFKQYF. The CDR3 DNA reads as TGTGCCAGCAGCTTAGTGCAGCGCGGGAGGGCCTTCAAGCAGTACTTC.

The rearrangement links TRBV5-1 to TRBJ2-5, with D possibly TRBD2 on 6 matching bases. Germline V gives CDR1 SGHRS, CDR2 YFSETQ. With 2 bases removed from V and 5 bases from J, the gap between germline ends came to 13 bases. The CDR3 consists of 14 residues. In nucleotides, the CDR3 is TGCGCCAGCAGCTTCGGGCGGGGCGCGGAGACCCAGTACTTC. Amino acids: CASSFGRGAETQYF.

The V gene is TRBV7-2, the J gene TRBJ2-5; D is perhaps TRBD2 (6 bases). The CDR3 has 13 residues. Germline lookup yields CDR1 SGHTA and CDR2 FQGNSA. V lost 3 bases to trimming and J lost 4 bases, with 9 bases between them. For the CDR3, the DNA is TGTGCCAGCAGCTTGGGACTTTCAGAGACCCAGTACTTC. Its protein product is CASSLGLSETQYF.

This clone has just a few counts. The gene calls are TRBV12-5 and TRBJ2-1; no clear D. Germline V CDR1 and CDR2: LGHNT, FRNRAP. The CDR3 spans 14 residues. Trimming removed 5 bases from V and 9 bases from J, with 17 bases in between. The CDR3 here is CASGPGWSSGEQFF. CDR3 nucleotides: TGTGCTAGTGGTCCCGGGTGGTCTTCGGGTGAGCAGTTCTTC.

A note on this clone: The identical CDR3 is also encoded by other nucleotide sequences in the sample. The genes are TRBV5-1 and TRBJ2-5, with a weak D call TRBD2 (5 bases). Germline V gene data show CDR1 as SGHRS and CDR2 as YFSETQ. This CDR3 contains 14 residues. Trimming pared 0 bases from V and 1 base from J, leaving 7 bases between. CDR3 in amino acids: CASSLGGGQETQYF. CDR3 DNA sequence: TGCGCCAGCAGCTTGGGAGGAGGCCAAGAGACCCAGTACTTC.

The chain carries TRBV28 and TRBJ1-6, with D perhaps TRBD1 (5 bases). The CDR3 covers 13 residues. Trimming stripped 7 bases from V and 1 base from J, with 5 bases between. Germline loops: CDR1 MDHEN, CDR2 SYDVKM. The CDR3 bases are TGTGCCAGCAAGGGGTCCTATAATTCACCCCTCCACTTT. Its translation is CASKGSYNSPLHF.

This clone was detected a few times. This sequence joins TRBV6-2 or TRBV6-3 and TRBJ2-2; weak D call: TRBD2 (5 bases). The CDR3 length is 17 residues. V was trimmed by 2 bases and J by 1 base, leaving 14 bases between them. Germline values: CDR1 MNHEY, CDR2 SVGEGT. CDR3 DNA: TGTGCCAGCAGTTACGCTGGACTGGTCCTGAACACCGGGGAGCTGTTTTTT. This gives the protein CASSYAGLVLNTGELFF.

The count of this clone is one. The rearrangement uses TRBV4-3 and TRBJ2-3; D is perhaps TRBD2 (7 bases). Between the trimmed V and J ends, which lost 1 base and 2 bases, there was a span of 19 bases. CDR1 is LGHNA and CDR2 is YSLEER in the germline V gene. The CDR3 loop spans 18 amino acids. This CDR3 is CASSQATGGLVLTDTQYF. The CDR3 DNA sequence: TGCGCCAGCAGCCAAGCTACCGGGGGGCTAGTACTCACAGATACGCAGTATTTT.

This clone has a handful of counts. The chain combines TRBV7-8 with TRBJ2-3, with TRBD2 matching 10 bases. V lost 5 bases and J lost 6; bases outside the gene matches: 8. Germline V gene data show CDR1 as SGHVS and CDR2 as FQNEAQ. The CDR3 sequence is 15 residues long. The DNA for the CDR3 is TGTGCCAGCAGCCGAAGCGGGGGGGCATCTGATACGCAGTATTTT. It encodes CASSRSGGASDTQYF.

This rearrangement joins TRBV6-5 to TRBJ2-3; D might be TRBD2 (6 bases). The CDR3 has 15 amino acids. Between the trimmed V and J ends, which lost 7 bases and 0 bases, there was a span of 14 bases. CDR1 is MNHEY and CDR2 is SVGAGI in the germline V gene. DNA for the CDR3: TGTGCCAGCACCATTAGGACTACTAGCACAGATACGCAGTATTTT. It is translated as CASTIRTTSTDTQYF.

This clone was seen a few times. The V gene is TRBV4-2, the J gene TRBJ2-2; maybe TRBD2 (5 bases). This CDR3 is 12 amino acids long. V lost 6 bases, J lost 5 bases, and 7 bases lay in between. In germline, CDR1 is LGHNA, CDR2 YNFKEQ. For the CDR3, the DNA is TGTGCCAGCAGAGGGAGTACCGGGGAGCTGTTTTTT. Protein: CASRGSTGELFF.

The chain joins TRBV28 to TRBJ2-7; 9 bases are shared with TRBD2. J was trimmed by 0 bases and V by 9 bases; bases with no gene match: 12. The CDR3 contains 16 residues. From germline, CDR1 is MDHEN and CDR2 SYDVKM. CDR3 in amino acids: CARTGASGIRSYEQYF. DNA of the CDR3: TGTGCCAGAACCGGGGCTAGCGGGATTCGCTCCTACGAGCAGTACTTC.

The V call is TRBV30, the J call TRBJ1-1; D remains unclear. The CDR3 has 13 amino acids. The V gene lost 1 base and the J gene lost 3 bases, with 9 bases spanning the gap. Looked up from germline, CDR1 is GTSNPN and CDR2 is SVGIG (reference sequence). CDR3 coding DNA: TGTGCCTGGAGTGGCGACCGGGACACTGAAGCTTTCTTT. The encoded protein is CAWSGDRDTEAFF.

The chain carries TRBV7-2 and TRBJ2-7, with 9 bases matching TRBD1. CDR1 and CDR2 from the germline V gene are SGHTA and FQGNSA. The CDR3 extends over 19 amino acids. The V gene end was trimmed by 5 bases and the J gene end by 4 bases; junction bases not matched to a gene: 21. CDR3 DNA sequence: TGTGCCAGCAGCAAGACTCCGGGACAGGGAAAACGGTTGGCTTACGAGCAGTACTTC. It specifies CASSKTPGQGKRLAYEQYF.

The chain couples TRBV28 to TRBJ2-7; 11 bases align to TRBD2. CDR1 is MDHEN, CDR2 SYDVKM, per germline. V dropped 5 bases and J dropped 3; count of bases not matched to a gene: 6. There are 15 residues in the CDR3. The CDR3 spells CASSATSGDSYEQYF. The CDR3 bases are TGTGCCAGCAGTGCGACTAGCGGGGATAGCTACGAGCAGTACTTC.

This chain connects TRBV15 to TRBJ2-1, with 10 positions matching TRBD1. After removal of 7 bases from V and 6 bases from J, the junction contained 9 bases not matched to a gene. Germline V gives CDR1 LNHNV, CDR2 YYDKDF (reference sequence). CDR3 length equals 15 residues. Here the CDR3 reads CATTTGTGVSNEQFF. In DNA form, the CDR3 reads TGTGCCACCACCACCGGGACAGGGGTCTCCAATGAGCAGTTCTTC. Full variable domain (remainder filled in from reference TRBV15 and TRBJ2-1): DAMVIQNPRYQVTQFGKPVTLSCSQTLNHNVMYWYQQKSSQAPKLLFHYYDKDFNNEADTPDNFQSRRPNTSFCFLDIRSPGLGDTAMYLCATTTGTGVSNEQFFGPGTRLTVL.

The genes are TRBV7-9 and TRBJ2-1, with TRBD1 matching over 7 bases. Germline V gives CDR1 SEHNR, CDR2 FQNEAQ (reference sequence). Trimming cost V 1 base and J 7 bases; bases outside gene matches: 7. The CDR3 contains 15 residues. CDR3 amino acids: CASSLEGGPTNEQFF. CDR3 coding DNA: TGTGCCAGCAGCTTAGAAGGGGGCCCCACTAATGAGCAGTTCTTC. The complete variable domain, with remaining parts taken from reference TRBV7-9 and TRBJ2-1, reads DTGVSQNPRHKITKRGQNVTFRCDPISEHNRLYWYRQTLGQGPEFLTYFQNEAQLEKSRLLSDRFSAERPKGSFSTLEIQRTEQGDSAMYLCASSLEGGPTNEQFFGPGTRLTVL.

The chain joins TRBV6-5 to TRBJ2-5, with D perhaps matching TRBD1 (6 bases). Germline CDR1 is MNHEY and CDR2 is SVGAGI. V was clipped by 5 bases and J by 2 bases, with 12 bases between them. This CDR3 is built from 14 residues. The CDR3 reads CASSPRGRQETQYF. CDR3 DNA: TGTGCCAGCAGTCCCAGGGGACGACAAGAGACCCAGTACTTC.

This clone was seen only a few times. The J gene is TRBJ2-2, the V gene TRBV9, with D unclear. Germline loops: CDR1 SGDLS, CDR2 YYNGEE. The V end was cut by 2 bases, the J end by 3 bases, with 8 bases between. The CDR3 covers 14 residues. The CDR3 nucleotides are TGTGCCAGCAGCGTCTCCACTTACACCGGGGAGCTGTTTTTT. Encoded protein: CASSVSTYTGELFF.